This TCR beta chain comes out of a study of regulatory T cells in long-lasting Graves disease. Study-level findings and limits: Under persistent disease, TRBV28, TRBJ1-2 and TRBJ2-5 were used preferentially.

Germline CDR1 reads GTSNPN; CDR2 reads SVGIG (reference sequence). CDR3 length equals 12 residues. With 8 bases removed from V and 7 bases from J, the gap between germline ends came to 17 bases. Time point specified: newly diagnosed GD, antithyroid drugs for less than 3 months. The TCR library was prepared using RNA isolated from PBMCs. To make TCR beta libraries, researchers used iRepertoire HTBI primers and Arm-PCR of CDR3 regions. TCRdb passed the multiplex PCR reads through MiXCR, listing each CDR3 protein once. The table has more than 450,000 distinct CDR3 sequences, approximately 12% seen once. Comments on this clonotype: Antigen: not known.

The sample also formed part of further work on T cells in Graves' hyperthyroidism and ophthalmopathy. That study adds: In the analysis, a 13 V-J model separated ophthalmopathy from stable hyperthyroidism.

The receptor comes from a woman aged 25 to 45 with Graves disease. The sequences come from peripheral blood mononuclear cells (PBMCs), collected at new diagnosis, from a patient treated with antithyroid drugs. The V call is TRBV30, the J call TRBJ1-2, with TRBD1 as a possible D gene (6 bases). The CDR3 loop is CAAGGRFVGYTF. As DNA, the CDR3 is TGTGCCGCCGGGGGGCGCTTTGTTGGCTACACCTTC. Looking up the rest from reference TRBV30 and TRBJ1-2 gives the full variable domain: SQTIHQWPATLVQPVGSPLSLECTVEGTSNPNLYWYRQAAGRGLQLLFYSVGIGQISSEVPQNLSASRPQDRQFILSSKKLLLSDSGFYLCAAGGRFVGYTFGSGTRLTVV.